The T cell receptor beta chain under discussion was sequenced for a study of cytomegalovirus exposure and HLA in healthy donors. Per the germline V gene, CDR1 is SGHRS and CDR2 is YFSETQ. CDR3 length equals 14 residues. Trimming pared 4 bases from V and 2 bases from J, leaving 12 bases between. PCR amplification relied on 60 Vbeta primers (plus 13 Jbeta primers). Sequenced by immunoSEQ multiplex PCR; TCRdb stores in-frame clones only, minus some. There are approximately 170,000 clones in the sample; 75% to 90% occur only once, and about 2.3% lies in the top ten. The clonotype was recovered from a male donor in good health and CMV-seronegative. The chain links TRBV5-1 to TRBJ1-2; a possible D gene is TRBD1 (6 bases). The specimen sequenced was PBMCs. The CDR3 loop is CASSQGGANYGYTF. In DNA form, the CDR3 reads TGCGCCAGCAGCCAAGGGGGGGCAAACTATGGCTACACCTTC.